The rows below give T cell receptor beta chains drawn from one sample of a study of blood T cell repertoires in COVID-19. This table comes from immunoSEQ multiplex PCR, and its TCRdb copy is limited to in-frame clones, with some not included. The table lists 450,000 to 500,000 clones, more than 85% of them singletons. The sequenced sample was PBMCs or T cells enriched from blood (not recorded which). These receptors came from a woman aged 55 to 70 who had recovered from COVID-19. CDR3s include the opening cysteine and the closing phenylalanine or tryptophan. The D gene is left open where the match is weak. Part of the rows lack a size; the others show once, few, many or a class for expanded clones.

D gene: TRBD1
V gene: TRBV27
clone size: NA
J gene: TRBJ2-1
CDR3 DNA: TGTGCCAGCAGTTCCACGCTCGGTACAGGGGCGGAGTTCTTC
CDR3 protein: CASSSTLGTGAEFF

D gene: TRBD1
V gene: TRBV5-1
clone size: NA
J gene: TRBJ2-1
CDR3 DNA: TGCGCCAGCAGTTCCGGGACAGGGCTCAATGAGCAGTTCTTC
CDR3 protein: CASSSGTGLNEQFF

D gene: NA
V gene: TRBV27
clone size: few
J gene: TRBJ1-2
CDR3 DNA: TGTGCCAGCAGTTTATTCGGGGGGGCAGGGACTAACTATGGCTACACCTTC
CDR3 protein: CASSLFGGAGTNYGYTF

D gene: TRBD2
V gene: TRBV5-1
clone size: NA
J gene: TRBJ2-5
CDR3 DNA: TGCGCCAGCAGCTTACTAGCGGGGGGTCCTCAAGAGACCCAGTACTTC
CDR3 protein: CASSLLAGGPQETQYF

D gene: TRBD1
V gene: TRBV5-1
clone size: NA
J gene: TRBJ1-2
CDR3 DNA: TGCGCCAGCAGCTTGGCGCAGGGGGATGGCTACACCTTC
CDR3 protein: CASSLAQGDGYTF

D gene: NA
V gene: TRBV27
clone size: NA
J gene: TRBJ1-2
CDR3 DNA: TGTGCCAGCAGCTCCCGCAGGGGCGACTATGGCTACACCTTC
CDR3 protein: CASSSRRGDYGYTF

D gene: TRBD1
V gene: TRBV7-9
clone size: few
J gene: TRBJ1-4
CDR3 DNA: TGTGCCAGCAGCTCCCGGCGGGGACAGGGTGATGAAAAACTGTTTTTT
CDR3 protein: CASSSRRGQGDEKLFF

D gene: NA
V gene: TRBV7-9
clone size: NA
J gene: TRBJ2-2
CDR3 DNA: TGTGCCAGCAGCCTCCCCCTTCAGGGGCTCGGGGAGCTGTTTTTT
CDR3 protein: CASSLPLQGLGELFF

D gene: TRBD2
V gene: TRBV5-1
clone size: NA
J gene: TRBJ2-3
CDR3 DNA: TGCGCCAGCAGCTGGACGGGACTAGCGGGGGGCACAGATACGCAGTATTTT
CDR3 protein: CASSWTGLAGGTDTQYF

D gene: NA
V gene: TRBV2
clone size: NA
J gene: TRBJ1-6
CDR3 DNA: TGTGCCAGCAGGGCGACAGGATCGACAAATTCACCCCTCCACTTT
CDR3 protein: CASRATGSTNSPLHF

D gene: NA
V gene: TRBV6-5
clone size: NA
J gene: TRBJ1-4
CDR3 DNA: TGTGCCAGCAGTTGGGGCGCCAGGGAAAAACTGTTTTTT
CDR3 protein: CASSWGAREKLFF

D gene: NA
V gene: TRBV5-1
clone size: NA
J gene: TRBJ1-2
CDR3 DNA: TGCGCCAGCAGCTCTGAGACGCGGTGGGGCTACACCTTC
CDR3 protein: CASSSETRWGYTF

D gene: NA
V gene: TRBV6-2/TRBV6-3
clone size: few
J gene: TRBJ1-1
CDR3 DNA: TGTGCCAGCAGTCTCGGGTTGGGCACTGAAGCTTTCTTT
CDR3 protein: CASSLGLGTEAFF

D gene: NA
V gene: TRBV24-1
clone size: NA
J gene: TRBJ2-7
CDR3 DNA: TGTGCCACCAGTGACCCCGGGAAGTCCTACGAGCAGTACTTC
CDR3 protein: CATSDPGKSYEQYF

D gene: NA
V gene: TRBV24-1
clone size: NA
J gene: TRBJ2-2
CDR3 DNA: TGTGCCACCAGTGATCCACGGGACACGGGAAACACCGGGGAGCTGTTTTTT
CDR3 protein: CATSDPRDTGNTGELFF

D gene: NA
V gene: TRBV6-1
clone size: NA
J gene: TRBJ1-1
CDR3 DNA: TGTGCCAGCAGTGAAGCGAGAGGGTTGAACACTGAAGCTTTCTTT
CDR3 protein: CASSEARGLNTEAFF

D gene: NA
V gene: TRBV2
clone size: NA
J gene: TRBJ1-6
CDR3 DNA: TGTGCCAGCAGTGAACATAGTAATTCACCCCTCCACTTT
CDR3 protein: CASSEHSNSPLHF

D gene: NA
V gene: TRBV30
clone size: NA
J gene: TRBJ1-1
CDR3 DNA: TGTGCCTGGAGGGCGGCGAACACTGAAGCTTTCTTT
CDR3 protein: CAWRAANTEAFF

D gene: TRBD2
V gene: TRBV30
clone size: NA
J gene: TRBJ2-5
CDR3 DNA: TGTGCCTGGATGGCAGGGAGCGGGAAGACCCAGTACTTC
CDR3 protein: CAWMAGSGKTQYF

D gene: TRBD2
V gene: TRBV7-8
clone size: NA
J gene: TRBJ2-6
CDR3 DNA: TGTGCCAGCAGCCTCCCCGGGTGGGCGGGGGGTGCTGGGGCCAACGTCCTGACTTTC
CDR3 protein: CASSLPGWAGGAGANVLTF

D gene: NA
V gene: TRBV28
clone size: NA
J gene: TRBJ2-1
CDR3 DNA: TGTGCCAGCAGTTTCCAGTACAATGAGCAGTTCTTC
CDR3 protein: CASSFQYNEQFF

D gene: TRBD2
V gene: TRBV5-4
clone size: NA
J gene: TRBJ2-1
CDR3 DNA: TGTGCCAGCAGCCTTCCAGCGGGGGGAGAGAATGAGCAGTTCTTC
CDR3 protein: CASSLPAGGENEQFF

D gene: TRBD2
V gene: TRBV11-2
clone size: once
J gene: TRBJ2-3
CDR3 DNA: TGTGCCAGCAGCTTAGATCGGGGGGGTACAGATACGCAGTATTTT
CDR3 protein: CASSLDRGGTDTQYF

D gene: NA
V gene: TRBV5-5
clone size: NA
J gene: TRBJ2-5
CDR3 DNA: TGTGCCAGCAGCACACAGGTTCTGGAGACCCAGTACTTC
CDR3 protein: CASSTQVLETQYF

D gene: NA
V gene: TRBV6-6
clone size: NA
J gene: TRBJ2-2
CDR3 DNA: TGTGCCAGCAGAAAGACAGAGCGAAGTACCGGGGAGCTGTTTTTT
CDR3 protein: CASRKTERSTGELFF

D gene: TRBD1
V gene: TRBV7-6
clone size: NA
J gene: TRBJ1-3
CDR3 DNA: TGTGCCAGCAGTTATGACAGGGGGGGAACTGGAAACACCATATATTTT
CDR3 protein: CASSYDRGGTGNTIYF

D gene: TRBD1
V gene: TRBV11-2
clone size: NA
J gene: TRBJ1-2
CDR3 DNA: TGTGCCAGCAGCGTAAGACAGGGAGAGAAACGCTTC
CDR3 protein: CASSVRQGEKRF

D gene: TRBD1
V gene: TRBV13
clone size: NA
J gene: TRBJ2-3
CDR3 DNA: TGTGCCAGCAGCCCCCTGTGGGACAGTTTCCTTAGCACAGATACGCAGTATTTT
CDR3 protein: CASSPLWDSFLSTDTQYF

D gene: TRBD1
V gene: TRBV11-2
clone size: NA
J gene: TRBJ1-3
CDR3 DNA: TGTGCCAGCAGCCCTGGGACAGGGGGAAACACCATATATTTT
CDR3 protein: CASSPGTGGNTIYF

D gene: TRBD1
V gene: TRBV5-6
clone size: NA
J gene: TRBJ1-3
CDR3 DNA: TGTGCCAGCGATCGGACAGGGAAGGCTGGAAACACCATATATTTT
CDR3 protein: CASDRTGKAGNTIYF

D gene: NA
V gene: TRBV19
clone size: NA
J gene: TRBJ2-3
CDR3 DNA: TGTGCCAGTAGTAGAAGACAGGGCACAGATACGCAGTATTTT
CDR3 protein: CASSRRQGTDTQYF

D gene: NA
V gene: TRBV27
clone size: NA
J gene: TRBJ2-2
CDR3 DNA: TGTGCCAGCAGTCCGACACTGACGAACACCGGGGAGCTGTTTTTT
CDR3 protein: CASSPTLTNTGELFF

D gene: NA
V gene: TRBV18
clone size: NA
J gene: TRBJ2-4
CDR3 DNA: TGTGCCAGCTCACCACAAGGACTAGCCAAAAACATTCAGTACTTC
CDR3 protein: CASSPQGLAKNIQYF

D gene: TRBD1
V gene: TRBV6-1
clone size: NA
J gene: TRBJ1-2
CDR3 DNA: TGTGCCAGCAGTCGGGACAGGGGGCGCAACTATGGCTACACCTTC
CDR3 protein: CASSRDRGRNYGYTF

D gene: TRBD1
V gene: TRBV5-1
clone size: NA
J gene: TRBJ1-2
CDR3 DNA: TGCGCCAGCAGCTCCGGACAGGGGAAGGGCTACACCTTC
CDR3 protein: CASSSGQGKGYTF

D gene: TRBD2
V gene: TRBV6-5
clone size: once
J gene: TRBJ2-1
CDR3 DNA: TGTGCCAGCTCCCGGGGGGGGCCAAAAAATGAGCAGTTCTTC
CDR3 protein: CASSRGGPKNEQFF

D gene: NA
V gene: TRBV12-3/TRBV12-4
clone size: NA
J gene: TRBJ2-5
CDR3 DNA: TGTGCCAGCAGTTTACAGGGATGGGAGACCCAGTACTTC
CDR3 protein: CASSLQGWETQYF

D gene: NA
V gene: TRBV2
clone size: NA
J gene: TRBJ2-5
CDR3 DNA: TGTGCCAGCAGTTACAGTGGTAAGACCCAGTACTTC
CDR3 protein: CASSYSGKTQYF

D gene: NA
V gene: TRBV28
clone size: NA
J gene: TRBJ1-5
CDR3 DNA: TGTGCCAGCAGTGTAAGTTTGCGTAGCAATCAGCCCCAGCATTTT
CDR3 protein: CASSVSLRSNQPQHF

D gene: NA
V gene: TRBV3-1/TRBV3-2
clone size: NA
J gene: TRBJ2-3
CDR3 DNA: TGTGCCAGCAGCCAAGGGGCGGGGCCCACAGATACGCAGTATTTT
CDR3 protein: CASSQGAGPTDTQYF

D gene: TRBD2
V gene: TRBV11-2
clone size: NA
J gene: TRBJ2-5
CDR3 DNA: TGTGCCAGCGCTGCTAGCGGGGGGTACCAAGAGACCCAGTACTTC
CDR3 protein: CASAASGGYQETQYF

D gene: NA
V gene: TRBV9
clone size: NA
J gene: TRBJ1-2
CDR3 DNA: TGTGCCAGCACCGGATCCCCTCGGAGCCCCTATCGCTACACCTTC
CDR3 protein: CASTGSPRSPYRYTF

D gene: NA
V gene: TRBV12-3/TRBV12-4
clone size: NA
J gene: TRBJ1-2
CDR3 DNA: TGTGCCAGCAGTTCTGGCAGGGTTTATTCCTACACCTTC
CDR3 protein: CASSSGRVYSYTF

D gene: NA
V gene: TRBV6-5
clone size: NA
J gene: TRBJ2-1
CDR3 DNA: TGTGCCAGCATCCCGCTAGACAGGTTCAATGAGCAGTTCTTC
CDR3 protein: CASIPLDRFNEQFF

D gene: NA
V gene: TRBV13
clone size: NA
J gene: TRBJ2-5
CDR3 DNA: TGTGCCAGCAGCACCCGGACAGTACAAGAGACCCAGTACTTC
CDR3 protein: CASSTRTVQETQYF

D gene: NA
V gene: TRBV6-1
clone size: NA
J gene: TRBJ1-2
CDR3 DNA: TGTGCCAGCAGTGAAGGAGGGGGGGTCGCTGGCTACACCTTC
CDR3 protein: CASSEGGGVAGYTF

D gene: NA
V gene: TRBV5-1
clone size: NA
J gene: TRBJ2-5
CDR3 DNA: TGCGCCAGCAGCTTGGACAGGGCTGAGGGGACCCAGTACTTC
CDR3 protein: CASSLDRAEGTQYF

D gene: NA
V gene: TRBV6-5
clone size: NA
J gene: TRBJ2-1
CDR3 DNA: TGTGCCAGCAAGCCGGCCTACAATGAGCAGTTCTTC
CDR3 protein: CASKPAYNEQFF

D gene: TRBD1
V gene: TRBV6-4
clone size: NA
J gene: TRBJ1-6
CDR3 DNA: TGTGCCAGCAGGCCCGACAGGGTCGGCAATTCACCCCTCCACTTT
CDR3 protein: CASRPDRVGNSPLHF

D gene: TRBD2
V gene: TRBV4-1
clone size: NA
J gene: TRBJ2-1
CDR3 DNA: TGCGCCAGCAGCCAAGAAGTCGGGAGGGAGCAGTTCTTC
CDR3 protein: CASSQEVGREQFF

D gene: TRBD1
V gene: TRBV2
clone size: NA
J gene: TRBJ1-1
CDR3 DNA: TGTGCCACCTCTACAGGGGGGACTGAAGCTTTCTTT
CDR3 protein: CATSTGGTEAFF

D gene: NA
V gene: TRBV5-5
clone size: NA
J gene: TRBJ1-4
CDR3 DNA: TGTGCCAGCAGCTTTATAGTCGCGGAAAAACTGTTTTTT
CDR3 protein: CASSFIVAEKLFF

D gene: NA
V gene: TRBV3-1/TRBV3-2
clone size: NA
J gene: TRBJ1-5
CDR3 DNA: TGTGCCAGCAGCCAAGATGTCCGGGGGAATCAGCCCCAGCATTTT
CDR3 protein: CASSQDVRGNQPQHF

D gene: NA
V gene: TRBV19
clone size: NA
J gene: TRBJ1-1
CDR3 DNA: TGTGCCAGTAGTCCAAGACAGCCACGTTCTTTTGAAGCTTTCTTT
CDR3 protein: CASSPRQPRSFEAFF

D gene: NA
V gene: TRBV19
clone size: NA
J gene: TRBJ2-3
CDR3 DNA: TGTGCCAGTAGTATAGCTCGACAGAATGAGAGTCCAAAGACGCAGTATTTT
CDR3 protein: CASSIARQNESPKTQYF

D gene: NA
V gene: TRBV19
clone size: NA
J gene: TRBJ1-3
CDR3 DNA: TGTGCCACCACAGGGAAGGCTGGAAACACCATATATTTT
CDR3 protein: CATTGKAGNTIYF

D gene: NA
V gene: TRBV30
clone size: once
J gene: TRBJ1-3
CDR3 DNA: TGTGCCTGGGGCGGGGGGAACACCATATATTTT
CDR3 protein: CAWGGGNTIYF

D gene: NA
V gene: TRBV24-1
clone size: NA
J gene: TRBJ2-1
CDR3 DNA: TGTGCCACCAGTGATTTGCCCGGCAGGGTCGGAATCTACAATGAGCAGTTCTTC
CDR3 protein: CATSDLPGRVGIYNEQFF

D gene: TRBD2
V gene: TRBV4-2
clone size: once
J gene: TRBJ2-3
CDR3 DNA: TGTGCCAGCAGCCAAGAACTAGCGGGGGAAGATACGCAGTATTTT
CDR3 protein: CASSQELAGEDTQYF